The clone carrying this TCR beta chain was detected a few times. Its target is unknown. This sample was included in a study of tumor and adjacent non-tumor tissue in lung cancer. Study-level findings and limits: Tumor tissue had significantly higher TCR diversity than normal lung. Normal lung showed higher cumulative top 100 clone frequency than tumor.

Germline values: CDR1 SGHTA, CDR2 FQGNSA. V lost 2 bases, J lost 2 bases, and 14 bases lay in between. CDR3 length equals 16 residues. No cell sorting was done before RNA was extracted from the tissue. Newly diagnosed lung cancer patients had thoracic surgery in China, August–late 2014, without prior chemotherapy. TCRbeta libraries were built with three rounds of nested PCR, modified from ARM-PCR. Via MiXCR, TCRdb re-called the multiplex PCR reads, giving one row per CDR3 protein. This table holds tens of thousands of distinct CDR3 sequences, 67% found once. Input material: lung tumor tissue. The chain links TRBV7-2 to TRBJ2-3; a possible D gene is TRBD1 (7 bases). This TCR derives from a man aged 55 to 69 with non-small cell lung cancer. The CDR3 sequence: CASSLRQGGDTDTQYF. In DNA form, the CDR3 reads TGTGCCAGCAGCTTAAGGCAGGGGGGAGACACAGATACGCAGTATTTT.